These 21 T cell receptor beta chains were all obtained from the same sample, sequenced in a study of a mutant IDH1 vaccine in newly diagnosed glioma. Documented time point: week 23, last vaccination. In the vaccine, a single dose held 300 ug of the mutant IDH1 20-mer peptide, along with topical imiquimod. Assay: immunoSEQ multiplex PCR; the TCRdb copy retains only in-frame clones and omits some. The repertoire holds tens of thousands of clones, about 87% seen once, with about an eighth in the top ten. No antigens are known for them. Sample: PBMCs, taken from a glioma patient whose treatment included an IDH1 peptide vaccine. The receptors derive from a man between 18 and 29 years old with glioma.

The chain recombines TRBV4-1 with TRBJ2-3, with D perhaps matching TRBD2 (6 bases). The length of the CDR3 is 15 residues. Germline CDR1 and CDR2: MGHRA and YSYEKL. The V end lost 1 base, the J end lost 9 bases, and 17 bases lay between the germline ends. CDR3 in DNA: TGCGCCAGCAGCCAAGGGACCGGGACTTTCTCGACGCAGTATTTT. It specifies CASSQGTGTFSTQYF.

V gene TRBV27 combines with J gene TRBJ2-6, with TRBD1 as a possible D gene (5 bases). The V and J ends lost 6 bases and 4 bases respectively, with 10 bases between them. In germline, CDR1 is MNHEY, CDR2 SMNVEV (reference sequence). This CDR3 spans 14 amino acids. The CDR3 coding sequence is TGTGCCAGCAGCCTTGGACAAGGGGCCAACGTCCTGACTTTC. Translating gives CASSLGQGANVLTF.

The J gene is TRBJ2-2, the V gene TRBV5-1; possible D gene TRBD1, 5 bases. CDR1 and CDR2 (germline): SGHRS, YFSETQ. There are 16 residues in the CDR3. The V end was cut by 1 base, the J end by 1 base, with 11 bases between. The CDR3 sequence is CASSLLARVNTGELFF. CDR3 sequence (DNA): TGCGCCAGCAGCTTGCTGGCCAGGGTGAACACCGGGGAGCTGTTTTTT.

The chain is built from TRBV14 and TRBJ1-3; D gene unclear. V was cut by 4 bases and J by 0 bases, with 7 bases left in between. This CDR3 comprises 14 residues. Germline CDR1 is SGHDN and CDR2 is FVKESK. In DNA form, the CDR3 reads TGTGCCAGCAGCCGTATTGTCTCTGGAAACACCATATATTTT. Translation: CASSRIVSGNTIYF. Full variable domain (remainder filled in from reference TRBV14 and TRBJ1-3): EAGVTQFPSHSVIEKGQTVTLRCDPISGHDNLYWYRRVMGKEIKFLLHFVKESKQDESGMPNNRFLAERTGGTYSTLKVQPAELEDSGVYFCASSRIVSGNTIYFGEGSWLTVV.

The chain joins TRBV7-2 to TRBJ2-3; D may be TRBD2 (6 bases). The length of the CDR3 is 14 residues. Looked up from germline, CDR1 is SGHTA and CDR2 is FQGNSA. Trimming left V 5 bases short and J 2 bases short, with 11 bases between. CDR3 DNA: TGTGCCAGCAGCCCAGGGACTCTCACAGATACGCAGTATTTT. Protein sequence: CASSPGTLTDTQYF. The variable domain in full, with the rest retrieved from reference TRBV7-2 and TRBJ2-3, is GAGVSQSPSNKVTEKGKDVELRCDPISGHTALYWYRQSLGQGLEFLIYFQGNSAPDKSGLPSDRFSAERTGGSVSTLTIQRTQQEDSAVYLCASSPGTLTDTQYFGPGTRLTVL.

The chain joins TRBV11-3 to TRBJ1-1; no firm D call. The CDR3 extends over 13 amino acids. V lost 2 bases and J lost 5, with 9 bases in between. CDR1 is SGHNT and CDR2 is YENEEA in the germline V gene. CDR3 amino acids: CASSLTTATEAFF. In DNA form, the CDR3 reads TGTGCCAGCAGCTTAACAACAGCTACTGAAGCTTTCTTT.

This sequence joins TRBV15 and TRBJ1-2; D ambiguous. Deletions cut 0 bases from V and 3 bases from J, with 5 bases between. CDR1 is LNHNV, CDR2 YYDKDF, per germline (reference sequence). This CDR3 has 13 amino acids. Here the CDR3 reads CATSRDRHYGYTF. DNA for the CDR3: TGTGCCACCAGCAGAGACAGGCACTATGGCTACACCTTC.

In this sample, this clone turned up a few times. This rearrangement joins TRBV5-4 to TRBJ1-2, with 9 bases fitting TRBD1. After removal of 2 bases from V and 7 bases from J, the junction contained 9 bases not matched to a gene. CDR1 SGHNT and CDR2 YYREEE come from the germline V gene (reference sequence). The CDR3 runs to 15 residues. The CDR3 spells CASSLRVQGAFGYTF. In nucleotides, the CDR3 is TGTGCCAGCAGCTTACGTGTACAGGGGGCGTTTGGCTACACCTTC.

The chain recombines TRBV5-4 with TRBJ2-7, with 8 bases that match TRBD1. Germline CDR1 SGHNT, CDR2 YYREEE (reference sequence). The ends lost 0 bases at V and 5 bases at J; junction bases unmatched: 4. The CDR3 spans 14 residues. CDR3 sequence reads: CASSLEQGVNEQYF. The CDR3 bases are TGTGCCAGCAGCTTGGAACAGGGGGTCAACGAGCAGTACTTC.

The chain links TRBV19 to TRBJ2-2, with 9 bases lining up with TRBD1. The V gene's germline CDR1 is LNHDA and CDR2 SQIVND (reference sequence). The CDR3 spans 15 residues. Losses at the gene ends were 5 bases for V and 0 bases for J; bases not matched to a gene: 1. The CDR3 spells CASSWTGANTGELFF. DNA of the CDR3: TGTGCCAGTAGTTGGACAGGGGCGAACACCGGGGAGCTGTTTTTT.

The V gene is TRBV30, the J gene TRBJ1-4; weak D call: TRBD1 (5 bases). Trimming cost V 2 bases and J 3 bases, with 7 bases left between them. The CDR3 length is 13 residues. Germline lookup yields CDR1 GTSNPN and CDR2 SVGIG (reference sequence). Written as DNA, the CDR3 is TGTGCCTGGAGTCCCAGGGCTAATGAAAAACTGTTTTTT. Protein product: CAWSPRANEKLFF. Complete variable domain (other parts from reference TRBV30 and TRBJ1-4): SQTIHQWPATLVQPVGSPLSLECTVEGTSNPNLYWYRQAAGRGLQLLFYSVGIGQISSEVPQNLSASRPQDRQFILSSKKLLLSDSGFYLCAWSPRANEKLFFGSGTQLSVL.

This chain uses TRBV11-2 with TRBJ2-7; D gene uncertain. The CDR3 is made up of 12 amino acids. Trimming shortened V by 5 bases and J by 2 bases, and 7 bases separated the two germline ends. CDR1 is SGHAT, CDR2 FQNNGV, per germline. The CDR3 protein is CASSLDTYEQYF. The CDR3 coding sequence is TGTGCCAGCAGCCTCGACACCTACGAGCAGTACTTC.

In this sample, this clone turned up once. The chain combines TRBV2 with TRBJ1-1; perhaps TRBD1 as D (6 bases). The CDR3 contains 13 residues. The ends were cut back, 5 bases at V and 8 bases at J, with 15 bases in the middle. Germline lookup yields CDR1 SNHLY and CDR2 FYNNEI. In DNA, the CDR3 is TGTGCCAGCAGTTTGGTTCCCGGGACAGAAGCTTTCTTT. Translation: CASSLVPGTEAFF.

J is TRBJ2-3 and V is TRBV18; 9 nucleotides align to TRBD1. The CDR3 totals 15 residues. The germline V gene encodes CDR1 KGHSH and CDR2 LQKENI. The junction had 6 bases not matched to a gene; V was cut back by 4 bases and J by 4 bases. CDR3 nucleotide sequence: TGTGCCAGCTCACTGCGACAGGGGGAGTCAGATACGCAGTATTTT. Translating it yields CASSLRQGESDTQYF.

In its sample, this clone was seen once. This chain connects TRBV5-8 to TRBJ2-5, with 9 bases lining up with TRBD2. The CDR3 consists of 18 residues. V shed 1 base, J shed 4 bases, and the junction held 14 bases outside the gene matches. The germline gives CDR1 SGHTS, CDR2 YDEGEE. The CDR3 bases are TGTGCCAGCAGCTTGTCCGTCCTAGCGGGATCCCCGAGAGAGACCCAGTACTTC. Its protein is CASSLSVLAGSPRETQYF. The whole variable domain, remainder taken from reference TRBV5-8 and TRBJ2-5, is EAGVTQSPTHLIKTRGQQATLRCSPISGHTSVYWYQQALGLGLQFLLWYDEGEERNRGNFPPRFSGRQFPNYSSELNVNALELEDSALYLCASSLSVLAGSPRETQYFGPGTRLLVL.

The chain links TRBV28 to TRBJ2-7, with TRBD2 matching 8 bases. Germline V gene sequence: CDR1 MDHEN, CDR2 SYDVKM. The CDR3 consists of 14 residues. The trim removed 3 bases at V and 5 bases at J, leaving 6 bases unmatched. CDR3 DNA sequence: TGTGCCAGCAGTTTCAATACGGGGGGGGACGAGCAGTACTTC. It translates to CASSFNTGGDEQYF.

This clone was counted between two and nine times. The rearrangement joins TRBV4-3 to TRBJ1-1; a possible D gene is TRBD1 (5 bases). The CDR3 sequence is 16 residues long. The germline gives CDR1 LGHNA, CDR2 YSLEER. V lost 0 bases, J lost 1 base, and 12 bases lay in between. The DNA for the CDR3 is TGCGCCAGCAGCCAAGATCCTGGGCAGGGGAACACTGAAGCTTTCTTT. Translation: CASSQDPGQGNTEAFF.

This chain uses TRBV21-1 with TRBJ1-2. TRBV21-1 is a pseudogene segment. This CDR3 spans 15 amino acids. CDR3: CASSIREGEGYGYTF. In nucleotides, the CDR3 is TGTGCCAGCAGCATTCGGGAGGGTGAAGGGTATGGCTACACCTTC.

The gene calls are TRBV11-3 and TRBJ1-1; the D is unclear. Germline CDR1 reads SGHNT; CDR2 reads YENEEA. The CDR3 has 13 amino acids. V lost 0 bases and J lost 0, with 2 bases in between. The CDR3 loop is CASSLDVNTEAFF. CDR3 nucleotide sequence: TGTGCCAGCAGCTTAGATGTGAACACTGAAGCTTTCTTT. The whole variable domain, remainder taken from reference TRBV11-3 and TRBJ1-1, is EAGVVQSPRYKIIEKKQPVAFWCNPISGHNTLYWYLQNLGQGPELLIRYENEEAVDDSQLPKDRFSAERLKGVDSTLKIQPAELGDSAVYLCASSLDVNTEAFFGQGTRLTVV.

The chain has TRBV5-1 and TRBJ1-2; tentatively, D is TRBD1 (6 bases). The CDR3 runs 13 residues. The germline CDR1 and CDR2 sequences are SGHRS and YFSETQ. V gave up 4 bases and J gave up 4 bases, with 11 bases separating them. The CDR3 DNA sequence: TGCGCCAGCAGCACGATGGACAGCTATGGCTACACCTTC. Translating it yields CASSTMDSYGYTF.

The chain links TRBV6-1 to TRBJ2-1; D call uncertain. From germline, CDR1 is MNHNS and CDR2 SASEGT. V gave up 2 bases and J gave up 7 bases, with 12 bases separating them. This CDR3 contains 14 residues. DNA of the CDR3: TGTGCCAGCAGTGAACAAAGGGTACGTAATGAGCAGTTCTTC. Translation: CASSEQRVRNEQFF.